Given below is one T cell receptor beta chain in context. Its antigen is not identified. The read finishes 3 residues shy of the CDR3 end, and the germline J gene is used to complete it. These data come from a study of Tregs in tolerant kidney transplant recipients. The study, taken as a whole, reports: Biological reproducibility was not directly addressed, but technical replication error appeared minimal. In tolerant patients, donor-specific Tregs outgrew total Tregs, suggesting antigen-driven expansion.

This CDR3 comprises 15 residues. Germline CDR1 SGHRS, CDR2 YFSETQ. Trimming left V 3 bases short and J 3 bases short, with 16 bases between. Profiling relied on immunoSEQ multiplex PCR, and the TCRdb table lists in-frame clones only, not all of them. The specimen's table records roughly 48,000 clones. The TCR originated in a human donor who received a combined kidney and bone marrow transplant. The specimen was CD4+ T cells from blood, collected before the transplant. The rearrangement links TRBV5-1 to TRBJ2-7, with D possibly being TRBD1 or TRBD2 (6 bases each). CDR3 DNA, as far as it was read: TGCGCCAGCAGCTCACAGGGAGGACCACACTACGAG. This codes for CASSSQGGPHYE. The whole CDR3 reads CASSSQGGPHYEQYF. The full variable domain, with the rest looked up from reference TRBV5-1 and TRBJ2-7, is KAGVTQTPRYLIKTRGQQVTLSCSPISGHRSVSWYQQTPGQGLQFLFEYFSETQRNKGNFPGRFSGRQFSNSRSEMNVSTLELGDSALYLCASSSQGGPHYEQYFGPGTRLTVT.